The 10 T cell receptor beta chains in this list originate from one sample, sequenced in a study of graft-versus-host responses after intestinal transplantation (dated by TCRdb to 2020 to 2022). The library was produced with the immunoSEQ multiplex PCR assay. TCRdb took over this immuneACCESS table, retaining in-frame rearrangements with V and J assigned. Such tables are incomplete; in checked studies, under half of the missing clones stem from an unresolved V gene, and the remainder is unexplained. The sample contains about 96,000 clones, 92% of them found a single time. The ten largest clonotypes hold around 0.15% of the sample. Their antigen targets remain unknown. The time point label here, explained by the study, means: cells obtained before transplantation from donor or recipient. The starting material was unstimulated CD4+ T cells sorted from spleen or lymph node cells, obtained before intestinal transplant. The receptors come from a human donor who received an intestinal transplant.

This clone occurred a few times. The V and J genes are TRBV10-1 and TRBJ2-7; TRBD1 agrees at 7 bases. The germline V gene encodes CDR1 WNHNN and CDR2 SYGVQD (reference sequence). The CDR3 length is 13 residues. Unmatched junction bases numbered 7, after V lost 8 bases and J lost 3 bases. The chain's CDR3 is CASLRQGRYEQYF. The CDR3 DNA is TGCGCCAGCCTACGACAGGGCCGCTACGAGCAGTACTTC.

V usage is TRBV10-3 and J usage is TRBJ2-7; 7 bases align to TRBD2. This CDR3 has 15 amino acids. The germline V gene has CDR1 ENHRY and CDR2 SYGVKD. J gave up 1 base and V 8 bases, and 11 bases lay outside the gene matches. The CDR3 region is CAISASLAESYEQYF. CDR3 DNA: TGTGCCATCTCTGCGTCCCTAGCGGAATCCTACGAGCAGTACTTC.

The chain carries TRBV28 and TRBJ2-5, with 7 bases matching TRBD1. CDR1 MDHEN and CDR2 SYDVKM come from the germline V gene. V trimming: 3 bases; J trimming: 4 bases; junction bases outside the gene matches: 8. CDR3 length: 15 residues. For the CDR3, the DNA is TGTGCCAGCAGTTTCCTGACAGGGCCCGGAGAGACCCAGTACTTC. This gives the protein CASSFLTGPGETQYF.

J is TRBJ2-1 and V is TRBV9, with TRBD1 identical over 8 bases. Losses at the gene ends were 5 bases for V and 5 bases for J; bases not matched to a gene: 6. CDR3 length: 14 amino acids. Germline V lookup: CDR1 SGDLS, CDR2 YYNGEE. CDR3 bases: TGTGCCAGCAGTCGGACAGGGTCGGACAATGAGCAGTTCTTC. It encodes CASSRTGSDNEQFF.

The V gene is TRBV7-6, the J gene TRBJ1-6; tentative D call: TRBD1 (5 bases). The CDR3 loop spans 16 amino acids. V shed 5 bases and J shed 4 bases, with 15 bases lying between them. CDR1 and CDR2 (germline): SGHVS, FNYEAQ. The CDR3 spells CASSPGVQSYNSPLHF. The CDR3 DNA is TGTGCCAGCAGCCCGGGGGTACAATCATATAATTCACCCCTCCACTTT.

The chain joins TRBV19 to TRBJ1-5; TRBD1 is a possible D gene (5 bases). V was shortened by 2 bases and J by 1 base, with 6 bases between the two germline ends. The CDR3 extends over 14 amino acids. Per germline, CDR1 LNHDA and CDR2 SQIVND (reference sequence). The DNA of the CDR3 is TGTGCCAGTAGTATACGGGGGAGCAATCAGCCCCAGCATTTT. It encodes CASSIRGSNQPQHF.

The rearrangement links TRBV6-5 to TRBJ1-1; D perhaps matches TRBD1 (6 bases). The CDR3 length is 15 residues. Germline lookup yields CDR1 MNHEY and CDR2 SVGAGI. V was pared by 5 bases and J by 0 bases, with 13 bases between. The CDR3 region has the DNA TGTGCCAGCAGTCGGGACGGGGACATGAACACTGAAGCTTTCTTT. Translated, it gives CASSRDGDMNTEAFF.

To note about this clone: Other nucleotide sequences in the sample specify the same CDR3. This chain connects TRBV5-1 to TRBJ2-5, with 8 bases matching TRBD1. The ends lost 8 bases at V and 5 bases at J; junction bases unmatched: 11. This CDR3 has 14 amino acids. The germline V gene has CDR1 SGHRS and CDR2 YFSETQ. CDR3 region: CASSGGQGSETQYF. CDR3 DNA sequence: TGCGCCAGTAGCGGTGGACAGGGTTCGGAGACCCAGTACTTC. Full variable domain (outside the CDR3, taken from reference TRBV5-1 and TRBJ2-5): KAGVTQTPRYLIKTRGQQVTLSCSPISGHRSVSWYQQTPGQGLQFLFEYFSETQRNKGNFPGRFSGRQFSNSRSEMNVSTLELGDSALYLCASSGGQGSETQYFGPGTRLLVL.

This clone was counted between two and nine times. The chain uses TRBV5-1 and TRBJ2-7; the match to TRBD2 covers 11 bases. V was clipped by 5 bases and J by 3 bases; unmatched bases: 4. Germline assignment: CDR1 SGHRS and CDR2 YFSETQ. This CDR3 has 14 residues. The CDR3 sequence is CASSGLAGGYEQYF. CDR3 bases: TGCGCCAGCAGTGGGCTAGCGGGGGGCTACGAGCAGTACTTC.

The chain couples TRBV4-3 to TRBJ1-2, with D tentatively TRBD1 (5 bases). Germline CDR1 is LGHNA and CDR2 is YSLEER. Trimming left V 4 bases short and J 1 base short, with 13 bases between. The CDR3 consists of 15 residues. The CDR3 region is CASSPETVSNYGYTF. CDR3 bases: TGCGCCAGCAGCCCCGAGACAGTTAGTAACTATGGCTACACCTTC.